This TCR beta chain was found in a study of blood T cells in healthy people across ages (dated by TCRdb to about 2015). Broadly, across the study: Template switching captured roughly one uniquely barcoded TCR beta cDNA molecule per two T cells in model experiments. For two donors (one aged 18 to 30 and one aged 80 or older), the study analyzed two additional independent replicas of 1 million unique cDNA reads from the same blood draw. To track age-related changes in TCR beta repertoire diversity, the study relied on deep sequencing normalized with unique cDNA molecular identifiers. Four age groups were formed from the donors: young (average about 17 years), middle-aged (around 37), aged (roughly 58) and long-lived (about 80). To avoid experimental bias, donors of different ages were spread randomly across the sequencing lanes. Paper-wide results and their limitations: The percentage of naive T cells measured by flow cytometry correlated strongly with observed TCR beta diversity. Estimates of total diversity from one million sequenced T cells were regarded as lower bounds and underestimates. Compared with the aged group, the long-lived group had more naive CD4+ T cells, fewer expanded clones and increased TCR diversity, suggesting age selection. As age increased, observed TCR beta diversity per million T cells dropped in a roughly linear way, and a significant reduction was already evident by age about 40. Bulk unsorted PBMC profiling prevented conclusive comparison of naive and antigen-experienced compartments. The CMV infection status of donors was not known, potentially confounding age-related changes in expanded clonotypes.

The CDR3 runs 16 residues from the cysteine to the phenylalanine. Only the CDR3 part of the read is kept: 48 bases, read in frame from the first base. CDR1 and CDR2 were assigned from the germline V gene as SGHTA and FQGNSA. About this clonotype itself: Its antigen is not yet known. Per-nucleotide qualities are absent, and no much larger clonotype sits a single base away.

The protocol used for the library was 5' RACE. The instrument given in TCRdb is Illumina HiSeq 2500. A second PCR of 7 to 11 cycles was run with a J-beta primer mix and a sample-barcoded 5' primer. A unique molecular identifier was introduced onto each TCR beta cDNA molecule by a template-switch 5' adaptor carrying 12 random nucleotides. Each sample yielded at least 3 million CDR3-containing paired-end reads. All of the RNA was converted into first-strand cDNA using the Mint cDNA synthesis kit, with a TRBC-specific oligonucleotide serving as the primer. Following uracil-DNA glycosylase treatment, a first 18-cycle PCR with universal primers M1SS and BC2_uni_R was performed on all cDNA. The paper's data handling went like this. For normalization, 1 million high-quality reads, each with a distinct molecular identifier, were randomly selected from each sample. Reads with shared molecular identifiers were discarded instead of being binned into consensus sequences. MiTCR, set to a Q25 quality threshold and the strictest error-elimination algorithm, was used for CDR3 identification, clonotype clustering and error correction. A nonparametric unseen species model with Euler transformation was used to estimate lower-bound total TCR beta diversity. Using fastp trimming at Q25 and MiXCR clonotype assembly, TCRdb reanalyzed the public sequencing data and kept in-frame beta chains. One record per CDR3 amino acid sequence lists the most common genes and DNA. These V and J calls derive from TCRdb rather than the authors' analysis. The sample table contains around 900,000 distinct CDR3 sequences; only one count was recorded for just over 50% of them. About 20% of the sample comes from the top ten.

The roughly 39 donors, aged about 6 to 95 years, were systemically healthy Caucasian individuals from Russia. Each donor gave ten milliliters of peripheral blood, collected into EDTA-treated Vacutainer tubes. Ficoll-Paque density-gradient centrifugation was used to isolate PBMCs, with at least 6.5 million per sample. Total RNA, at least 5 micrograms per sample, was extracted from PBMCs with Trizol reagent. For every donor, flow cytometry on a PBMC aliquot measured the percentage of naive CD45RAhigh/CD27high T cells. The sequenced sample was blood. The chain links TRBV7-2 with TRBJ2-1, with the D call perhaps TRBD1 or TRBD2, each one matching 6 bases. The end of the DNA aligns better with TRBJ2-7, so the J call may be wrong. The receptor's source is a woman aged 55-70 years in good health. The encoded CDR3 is CASSSGAASSYNEQYF. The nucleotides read TGTGCCAGCAGCTCGGGGGCTGCCAGCTCCTACAATGAGCAGTACTTC.